The rows below give T cell receptor beta chains drawn from one sample of a study of blood T cell repertoires in COVID-19. Assay used: immunoSEQ multiplex PCR; TCRdb lists only in-frame clones, some missing. The profile shows around 200,000 clones, 88% of them singletons. The sequencing sample was made of peripheral blood. These receptors were collected from a man in his thirties or forties with acute or convalescent COVID-19. CDR3s include the opening cysteine and the closing phenylalanine or tryptophan. D genes are given only for firm matches. Rows may omit the clone size; those that give it use once, few, many or a size class.

J gene: TRBJ1-1
D gene: .
clone size: .
V gene: TRBV5-5
CDR3 protein: CASSPHPRLNTEAFF
CDR3 DNA: TGTGCCAGCAGCCCCCACCCCCGACTAAACACTGAAGCTTTCTTT

J gene: TRBJ2-2
D gene: .
clone size: .
V gene: TRBV7-8
CDR3 protein: CASSRSTIGQAGTGELFF
CDR3 DNA: TGTGCCAGCAGCCGGTCTACAATCGGGCAAGCGGGCACCGGGGAGCTGTTTTTT

J gene: TRBJ1-1
D gene: .
clone size: .
V gene: TRBV11-2
CDR3 protein: CASSLALNTEAFF
CDR3 DNA: TGTGCCAGCAGCTTAGCATTGAACACTGAAGCTTTCTTT

J gene: TRBJ2-5
D gene: .
clone size: .
V gene: TRBV10-3
CDR3 protein: CAISQEGETQYF
CDR3 DNA: TGTGCCATCAGTCAGGAGGGTGAGACCCAGTACTTC

J gene: TRBJ2-2
D gene: .
clone size: .
V gene: TRBV3-1/TRBV3-2
CDR3 protein: CASSSSGDPGELFF
CDR3 DNA: TGTGCCAGCAGCTCTTCCGGTGATCCCGGGGAGCTGTTTTTT

J gene: TRBJ1-2
D gene: .
clone size: few
V gene: TRBV20-1
CDR3 protein: CSARYKSPHTF
CDR3 DNA: TGCAGTGCTAGATACAAAAGTCCTCACACCTTC

J gene: TRBJ2-3
D gene: .
clone size: .
V gene: TRBV6-2/TRBV6-3
CDR3 protein: CASSPGLTTQYF
CDR3 DNA: TGTGCCAGCAGTCCCGGACTGACTACGCAGTATTTT

J gene: TRBJ1-2
D gene: TRBD1
clone size: .
V gene: TRBV6-1
CDR3 protein: CASSAWDRGPDYGYTF
CDR3 DNA: TGTGCCAGCAGTGCCTGGGACAGGGGGCCAGACTATGGCTACACCTTC

J gene: TRBJ2-5
D gene: .
clone size: .
V gene: TRBV3-1/TRBV3-2
CDR3 protein: CASSHRETQYF
CDR3 DNA: TGTGCCAGCAGCCATCGAGAGACCCAGTACTTC

J gene: TRBJ2-1
D gene: TRBD2
clone size: .
V gene: TRBV2
CDR3 protein: CASGREATYNEQFF
CDR3 DNA: TGTGCCAGCGGGCGGGAGGCTACCTACAATGAGCAGTTCTTC

J gene: TRBJ2-5
D gene: TRBD2
clone size: .
V gene: TRBV5-1
CDR3 protein: CASSQGTSGGARETQYF
CDR3 DNA: TGCGCCAGCAGCCAGGGGACTAGCGGGGGGGCGCGAGAGACCCAGTACTTC

J gene: TRBJ2-1
D gene: .
clone size: .
V gene: TRBV3-1/TRBV3-2
CDR3 protein: CASIRSSESPLFF
CDR3 DNA: TGTGCCAGCATCCGATCATCGGAGTCCCCCCTGTTCTTC

J gene: TRBJ1-6
D gene: .
clone size: .
V gene: TRBV28
CDR3 protein: CASSFGGQYNSPLHF
CDR3 DNA: TGTGCCAGCAGTTTTGGTGGACAGTATAATTCACCCCTCCACTTT

J gene: TRBJ2-3
D gene: TRBD2
clone size: .
V gene: TRBV30
CDR3 protein: CAWSEQSGSSDTQYF
CDR3 DNA: TGTGCCTGGAGTGAGCAGAGCGGGAGTTCAGATACGCAGTATTTT

J gene: TRBJ1-5
D gene: .
clone size: .
V gene: TRBV4-1
CDR3 protein: CASSQAGRVDQPQHF
CDR3 DNA: TGCGCCAGCAGCCAAGCGGGGAGGGTCGATCAGCCCCAGCATTTT

J gene: TRBJ2-5
D gene: TRBD2
clone size: .
V gene: TRBV9
CDR3 protein: CASSVDGLVTFQETQYF
CDR3 DNA: TGTGCCAGCAGCGTAGACGGACTAGTCACCTTCCAAGAGACCCAGTACTTC

J gene: TRBJ1-1
D gene: .
clone size: .
V gene: TRBV30
CDR3 protein: CAWVRGNTEAFF
CDR3 DNA: TGTGCCTGGGTTAGGGGGAACACTGAAGCTTTCTTT